Listed here are 23 T cell receptor beta chains from one sample, sequenced in a study of CXCR3-negative and CXCR3-positive naive CD8 T cells. Study conclusions and caveats: Naive CXCR3-positive cells had TRB CDR3s more hydrophobic than those of CXCR3-negative naive cells.

Antigens for these TCRs are unknown. 5' RACE that incorporated UMI labels was used to prepare the TRB cDNA libraries. TCRdb re-called the 5' RACE reads, yielding one record per CDR3 amino acid sequence without DNA. This sample's table reports around 66,000 distinct CDR3 sequences. The sequenced material came from naive CXCR3+ CD8+ T cells from blood. This sample's subset: CD45RO-CCR7+CD27+CD95- naive CD8+ T cells expressing CXCR3 (TNR3+). These receptors all stem from a human donor in good health. Some clones in this sample may be carry-over from other donors' samples.

This chain connects TRBV10-3 to TRBJ2-1; checking the TCRdb D call of TRBD1 is not possible without DNA. CDR1 is ENHRY and CDR2 is SYGVKD in the germline V gene. CDR3 length: 16 amino acids. The CDR3 sequence: CAISESRSGGTNEQFF.

V and J are TRBV29-1 and TRBJ2-1. CDR3 length equals 13 residues. Germline V gene lookup returns CDR1 SQVTM and CDR2 ANQGSEA. The CDR3 sequence is CSVLTESYNEQFF.

The chain combines TRBV15 with TRBJ2-3. The germline V gene has CDR1 LNHNV and CDR2 YYDKDF (reference sequence). This CDR3 is built from 13 residues. The CDR3 sequence is CATSPYPTDTQYF. Looking up the rest from reference TRBV15 and TRBJ2-3 gives the full variable domain: DAMVIQNPRYQVTQFGKPVTLSCSQTLNHNVMYWYQQKSSQAPKLLFHYYDKDFNNEADTPDNFQSRRPNTSFCFLDIRSPGLGDTAMYLCATSPYPTDTQYFGPGTRLTVL.

V is TRBV12-3 or TRBV12-4 and J is TRBJ2-5; TCRdb indicates TRBD1, and absent DNA this call remains unverified. The CDR3 covers 11 residues. CDR3 loop: CASSWAEAQYF.

V is TRBV28 and J is TRBJ2-7; TCRdb returns TRBD1, unconfirmable since there is no DNA. The germline V gene encodes CDR1 MDHEN and CDR2 SYDVKM. The CDR3 sequence is 15 residues long. The chain's CDR3 is CASSLWARTPYEQYF.

The chain is built from TRBV7-9 and TRBJ2-1. Looked up from germline, CDR1 is SEHNR and CDR2 is FQNEAQ (reference sequence). The CDR3 is made up of 11 amino acids. CDR3 loop: CASSLVGEQFF.

The chain employs TRBV29-1 and TRBJ2-5. The CDR3 runs 15 residues. Germline CDR1 SQVTM, CDR2 ANQGSEA. The CDR3 reads CSVEDQEDYQETQYF. Based on the CDR3 plus reference TRBV29-1 and TRBJ2-5, the full variable domain is SAVISQKPSRDICQRGTSLTIQCQVDSQVTMMFWYRQQPGQSLTLIATANQGSEATYESGFVIDKFPISRPNLTFSTLTVSNMSPEDSSIYLCSVEDQEDYQETQYFGPGTRLLVL.

This chain links TRBV7-9 with TRBJ2-7; TCRdb selects TRBD1, and the lack of DNA leaves this call unchecked. Germline loops: CDR1 SEHNR, CDR2 FQNEAQ (reference sequence). The CDR3 is made up of 13 amino acids. The CDR3 here is CASSARENYEQYF.

The chain joins TRBV11-3 to TRBJ2-7; TCRdb's D call of TRBD2 is untestable without DNA. The CDR3 is 15 amino acids. Germline V gene sequence: CDR1 SGHNT, CDR2 YENEEA. The CDR3 reads CASSGPRQGSYEQYF.

J is TRBJ1-1 and V is TRBV5-1. CDR1 and CDR2 from the germline V gene are SGHRS and YFSETQ. This CDR3 has 13 residues. CDR3 sequence reads: CASCGGMNTEAFF. Full variable domain (rest looked up from reference TRBV5-1 and TRBJ1-1): KAGVTQTPRYLIKTRGQQVTLSCSPISGHRSVSWYQQTPGQGLQFLFEYFSETQRNKGNFPGRFSGRQFSNSRSEMNVSTLELGDSALYLCASCGGMNTEAFFGQGTRLTVV.

The chain employs TRBV29-1 and TRBJ2-2. This CDR3 has 13 amino acids. The germline CDR1 and CDR2 sequences are SQVTM and ANQGSEA. The CDR3: CSVLREGTGELFF.

The CDR3 reads CASSLFRDSYNEQFF. The V gene is TRBV11-2, the J gene TRBJ2-1. This CDR3 has 15 amino acids. Looked up from germline, CDR1 is SGHAT and CDR2 is FQNNGV.

The CDR3 is CASRGTSGSSNEQFF. The genes are TRBV7-9 and TRBJ2-1; checking the TCRdb D call of TRBD2 is not possible without DNA. CDR1 and CDR2 from the germline V gene are SEHNR and FQNEAQ (reference sequence). The CDR3 length is 15 residues.

The rearrangement links TRBV4-3 to TRBJ2-1; TCRdb picks TRBD2, but there is no DNA to check that call. Germline loops: CDR1 LGHNA, CDR2 YSLEER. The CDR3 spans 13 residues. Here the CDR3 reads CASSRGGYNEQFF.

This rearrangement joins TRBV28 to TRBJ2-3; TCRdb reports TRBD1, a call that lacks DNA to check it against. The CDR3 consists of 13 residues. From germline, CDR1 is MDHEN and CDR2 SYDVKM. The CDR3 sequence is CASSPRTADTQYF.

This chain's CDR3 is CASSQENRGFTHTQYF. The chain is built from TRBV4-1 and TRBJ2-3; TCRdb proposes TRBD1, but this gene call is untestable without DNA. The CDR3 consists of 16 residues. CDR1 MGHRA and CDR2 YSYEKL come from the germline V gene.

V gene TRBV28 combines with J gene TRBJ2-4; with no DNA, the TCRdb D assignment of TRBD2 cannot be verified. The germline CDR1 and CDR2 sequences are MDHEN and SYDVKM. This CDR3 has 14 amino acids. The CDR3 spells CASSKRGRGNIQYF. The full variable domain, with the rest looked up from reference TRBV28 and TRBJ2-4, is DVKVTQSSRYLVKRTGEKVFLECVQDMDHENMFWYRQDPGLGLRLIYFSYDVKMKEKGDIPEGYSVSREKKERFSLILESASTNQTSMYLCASSKRGRGNIQYFGAGTRLSVL.

This sequence joins TRBV29-1 and TRBJ2-5; with no DNA, the TCRdb D assignment of TRBD2 cannot be verified. The germline V gene encodes CDR1 SQVTM and CDR2 ANQGSEA. CDR3 size: 15 residues. The CDR3 loop is CSVDRLANNQETQYF.

The J gene is TRBJ1-4, the V gene TRBV6-5; TCRdb's D gene call, TRBD1, goes unchecked for lack of DNA. The CDR3 has 15 amino acids. Per germline, CDR1 MNHEY and CDR2 SVGAGI. CDR3 residues: CASSALQGRDEKLFF.

V is TRBV29-1 and J is TRBJ2-3; TCRdb's D call of TRBD2 is untestable without DNA. CDR3 length equals 16 residues. Germline V gene lookup returns CDR1 SQVTM and CDR2 ANQGSEA. The CDR3 sequence: CSVQSRLRGDTDTQYF.

The gene calls are TRBV29-1 and TRBJ1-2. The CDR3 totals 16 residues. Germline assignment: CDR1 SQVTM and CDR2 ANQGSEA. CDR3 amino acids: CSVEDLGLQGGYGYTF.

This chain links TRBV5-6 with TRBJ2-7; without DNA, the TCRdb call of TRBD2 cannot be checked. The germline V gene has CDR1 SGHDT and CDR2 YYEEEE. The CDR3 runs 15 residues. CDR3 residues: CASSLRREAPYEQYF.

Considering frequency, this clonotype is medium-sized (0.01 to 0.1%). The chain recombines TRBV20-1 with TRBJ1-1. This CDR3 comprises 16 residues. Germline V gene lookup returns CDR1 DFQATT and CDR2 SNEGSKA (reference sequence). The CDR3 sequence: CSARDPGFGGSTEAFF.